These 7 T cell receptor beta chains were sequenced from one sample in a study of beta chain features in type 1 diabetes. All of the isolated RNA was reverse transcribed, so expressed TCRB transcripts were sequenced. Assay: immunoSEQ multiplex PCR; the TCRdb copy retains only in-frame clones and omits some. The sample carries about 360,000 clones, roughly 12% recorded once. Sequencing input: naive CD4+ T cells from blood. All receptors come from a man aged 18 to 29 in good health.

This clone was counted a few times. The J gene is TRBJ2-7, the V gene TRBV6-1; D is undetermined. The CDR3 length is 11 residues. The germline gives CDR1 MNHNS, CDR2 SASEGT. Trimming took off 6 bases at V and 6 bases at J, with 9 bases between the two ends. The CDR3 bases are TGTGCCAGCAGCTTTCAGCGCGAGCAGTACTTC. This encodes CASSFQREQYF.

Only a few counts were recorded for this clone. The rearrangement links TRBV18 to TRBJ1-1; D not certain. V was trimmed by 2 bases and J by 4 bases, leaving 11 bases between them. The CDR3 is made up of 14 amino acids. Germline CDR1 is KGHSH and CDR2 is LQKENI. CDR3 nucleotides: TGTGCCAGCTCACCAGATATCGGGGTCACTGAAGCTTTCTTT. This sequence encodes CASSPDIGVTEAFF.

The chain joins TRBV28 to TRBJ1-1; TRBD1 agrees at 8 bases. Germline V CDR1 and CDR2: MDHEN, SYDVKM. The CDR3 is 15 residues long. V lost 5 bases to trimming and J lost 3 bases; unmatched junction nucleotides: 8. For the CDR3, the DNA is TGTGCCAGCAGTCCTCCGGGACAGGCGGACACTGAAGCTTTCTTT. Its translation: CASSPPGQADTEAFF. The variable domain in full, completed from reference TRBV28 and TRBJ1-1, reads DVKVTQSSRYLVKRTGEKVFLECVQDMDHENMFWYRQDPGLGLRLIYFSYDVKMKEKGDIPEGYSVSREKKERFSLILESASTNQTSMYLCASSPPGQADTEAFFGQGTRLTVV.

This clone came up a few times. The chain couples TRBV9 to TRBJ2-3, with 8 positions matching TRBD2. V was pared by 4 bases and J by 4 bases, with 11 bases of the junction left unmatched. This CDR3 contains 16 residues. Germline CDR1 and CDR2: SGDLS and YYNGEE. CDR3 residues: CASSRSGTRGADTQYF. In DNA, the CDR3 is TGTGCCAGCAGCCGATCCGGGACTAGAGGCGCAGATACGCAGTATTTT.

The chain combines TRBV25-1 with TRBJ1-1; TRBD1 matches at 7 bases. The junction had 1 base not matched to a gene; V was cut back by 0 bases and J by 3 bases. The CDR3 spans 14 residues. Germline V gene data show CDR1 as MGHDK and CDR2 as SYGVNS. CDR3 sequence reads: CASSEYRGDTEAFF. The CDR3 DNA reads TGTGCCAGCAGTGAATACAGGGGGGACACTGAAGCTTTCTTT.

This clone was picked up a small number of times. This chain connects TRBV7-2 to TRBJ1-5; D unclear. V shed 3 bases and J shed 8 bases, with 8 bases lying between them. The CDR3 loop spans 12 amino acids. Germline V lookup: CDR1 SGHTA, CDR2 FQGNSA. The CDR3 protein is CASSFPPEPQHF. The DNA for the CDR3 is TGTGCCAGCAGCTTCCCCCCAGAGCCCCAGCATTTT.

This clone occurred a few times. The V and J genes are TRBV28 and TRBJ2-5, with 8 bases fitting TRBD2. V lost 5 bases and J lost 2; bases outside the gene matches: 7. Germline V gene sequence: CDR1 MDHEN, CDR2 SYDVKM. The CDR3 is 15 residues long. The CDR3 region has the DNA TGTGCCAGCAGTCCATTAGCGGGACCTCAAGAGACCCAGTACTTC. Translated: CASSPLAGPQETQYF.